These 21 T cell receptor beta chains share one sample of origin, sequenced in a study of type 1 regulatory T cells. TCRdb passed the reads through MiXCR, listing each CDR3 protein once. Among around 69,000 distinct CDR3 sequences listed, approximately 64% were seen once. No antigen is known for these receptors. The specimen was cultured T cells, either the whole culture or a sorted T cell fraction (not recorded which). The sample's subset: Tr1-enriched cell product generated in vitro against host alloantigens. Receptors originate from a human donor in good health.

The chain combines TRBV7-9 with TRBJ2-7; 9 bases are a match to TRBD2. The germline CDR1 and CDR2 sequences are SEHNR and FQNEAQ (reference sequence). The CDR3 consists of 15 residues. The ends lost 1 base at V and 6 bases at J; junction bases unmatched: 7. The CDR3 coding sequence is TGTGCCAGCAGCTTAGACGGCGGGAGGGCCGCCGAGCAGTACTTC. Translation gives CASSLDGGRAAEQYF.

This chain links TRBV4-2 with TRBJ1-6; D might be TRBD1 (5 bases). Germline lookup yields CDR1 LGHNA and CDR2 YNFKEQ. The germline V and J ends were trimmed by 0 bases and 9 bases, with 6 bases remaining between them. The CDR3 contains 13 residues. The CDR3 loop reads CASSQEGGSPLHF. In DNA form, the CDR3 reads TGTGCCAGCAGCCAAGAGGGGGGTTCACCCCTCCACTTT.

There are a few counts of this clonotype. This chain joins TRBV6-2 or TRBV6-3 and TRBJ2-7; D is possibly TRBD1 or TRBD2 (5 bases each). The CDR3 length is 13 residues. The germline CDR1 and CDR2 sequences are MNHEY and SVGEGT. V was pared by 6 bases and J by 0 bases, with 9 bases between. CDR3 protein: CASRGTVSYEQYF. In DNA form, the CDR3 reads TGTGCCAGCAGGGGGACGGTCTCCTACGAGCAGTACTTC.

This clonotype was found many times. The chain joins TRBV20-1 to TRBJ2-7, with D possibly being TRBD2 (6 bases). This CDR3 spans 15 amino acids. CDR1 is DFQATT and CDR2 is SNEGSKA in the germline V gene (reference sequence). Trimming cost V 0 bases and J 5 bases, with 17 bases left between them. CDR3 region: CSARDYRTSMDEQYF. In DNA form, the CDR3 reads TGCAGTGCTAGAGATTACCGAACTAGCATGGACGAGCAGTACTTC.

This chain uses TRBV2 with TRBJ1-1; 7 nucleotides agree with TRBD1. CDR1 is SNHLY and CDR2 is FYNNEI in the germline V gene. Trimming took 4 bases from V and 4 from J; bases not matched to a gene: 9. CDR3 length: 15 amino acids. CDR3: CASSAPQGVSTEAFF. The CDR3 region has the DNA TGTGCCAGCAGTGCCCCCCAGGGGGTAAGCACTGAAGCTTTCTTT.

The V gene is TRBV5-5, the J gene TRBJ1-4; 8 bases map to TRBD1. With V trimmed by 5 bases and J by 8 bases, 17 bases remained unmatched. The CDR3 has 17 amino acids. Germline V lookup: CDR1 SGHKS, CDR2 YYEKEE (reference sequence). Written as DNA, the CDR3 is TGTGCCAGCAGTTCTGGACAGGGACGCCAAGGTTTCGAAAAACTGTTTTTT. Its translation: CASSSGQGRQGFEKLFF.

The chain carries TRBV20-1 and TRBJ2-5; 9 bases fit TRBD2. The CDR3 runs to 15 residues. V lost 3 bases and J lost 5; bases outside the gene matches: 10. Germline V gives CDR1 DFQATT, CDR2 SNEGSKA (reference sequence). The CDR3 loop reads CSARAASGTGETQYF. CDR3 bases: TGCAGTGCTAGGGCTGCTAGCGGGACTGGTGAGACCCAGTACTTC.

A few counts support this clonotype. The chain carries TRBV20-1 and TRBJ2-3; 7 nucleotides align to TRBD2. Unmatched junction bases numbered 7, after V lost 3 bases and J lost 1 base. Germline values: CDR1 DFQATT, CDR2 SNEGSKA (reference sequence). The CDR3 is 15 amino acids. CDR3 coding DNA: TGCAGTGCTAGTCGCGGGAGTTGGGGCACAGATACGCAGTATTTT. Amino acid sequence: CSASRGSWGTDTQYF.

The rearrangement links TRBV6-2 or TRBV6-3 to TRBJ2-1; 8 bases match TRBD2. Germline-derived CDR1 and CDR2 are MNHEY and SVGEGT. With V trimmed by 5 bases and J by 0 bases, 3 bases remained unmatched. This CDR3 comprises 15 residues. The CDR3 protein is CASSRGTSSYNEQFF. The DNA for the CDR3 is TGTGCCAGCAGTCGCGGGACTAGCTCCTACAATGAGCAGTTCTTC.

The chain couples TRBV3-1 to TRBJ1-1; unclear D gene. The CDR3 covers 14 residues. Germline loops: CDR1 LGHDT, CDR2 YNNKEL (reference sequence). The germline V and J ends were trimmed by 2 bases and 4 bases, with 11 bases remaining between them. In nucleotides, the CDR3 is TGTGCCAGCAGCCAATACGTAAGTTCCACTGAAGCTTTCTTT. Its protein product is CASSQYVSSTEAFF.

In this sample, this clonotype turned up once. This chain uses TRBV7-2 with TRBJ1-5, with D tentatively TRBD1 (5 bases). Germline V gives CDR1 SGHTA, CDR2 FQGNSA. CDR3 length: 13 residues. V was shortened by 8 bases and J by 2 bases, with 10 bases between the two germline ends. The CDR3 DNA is TGTGCCAGCGGGGGATGGGGCAATCAGCCCCAGCATTTT. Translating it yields CASGGWGNQPQHF.

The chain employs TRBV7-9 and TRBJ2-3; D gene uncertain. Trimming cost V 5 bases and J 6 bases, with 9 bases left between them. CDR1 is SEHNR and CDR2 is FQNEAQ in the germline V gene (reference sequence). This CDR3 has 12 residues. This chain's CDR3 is CASSTRRDTQYF. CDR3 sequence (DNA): TGTGCCAGCAGCACCAGGCGGGATACGCAGTATTTT. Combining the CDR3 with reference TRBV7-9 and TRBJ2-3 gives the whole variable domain DTGVSQNPRHKITKRGQNVTFRCDPISEHNRLYWYRQTLGQGPEFLTYFQNEAQLEKSRLLSDRFSAERPKGSFSTLEIQRTEQGDSAMYLCASSTRRDTQYFGPGTRLTVL.

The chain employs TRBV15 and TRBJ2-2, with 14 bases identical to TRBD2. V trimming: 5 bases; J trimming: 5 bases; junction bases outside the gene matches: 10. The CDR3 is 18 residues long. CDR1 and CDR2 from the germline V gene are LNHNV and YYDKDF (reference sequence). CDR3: CATSGRLAGGRQTGELFF. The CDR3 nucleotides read TGTGCCACCAGCGGAAGACTAGCGGGAGGGCGCCAGACCGGGGAGCTGTTTTTT.

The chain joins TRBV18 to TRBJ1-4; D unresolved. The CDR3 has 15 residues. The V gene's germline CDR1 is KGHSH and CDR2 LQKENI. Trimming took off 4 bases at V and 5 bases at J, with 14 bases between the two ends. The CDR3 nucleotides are TGTGCCAGCTCACATGGACGAAACAAGAATGAAAAACTGTTTTTT. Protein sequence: CASSHGRNKNEKLFF.

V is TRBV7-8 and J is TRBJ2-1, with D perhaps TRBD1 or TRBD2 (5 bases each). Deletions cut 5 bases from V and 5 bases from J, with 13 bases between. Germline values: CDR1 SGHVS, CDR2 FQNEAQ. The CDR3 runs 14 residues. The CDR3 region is CASSPQRGDNEQFF. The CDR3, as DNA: TGTGCCAGCAGCCCCCAGAGGGGAGACAATGAGCAGTTCTTC.

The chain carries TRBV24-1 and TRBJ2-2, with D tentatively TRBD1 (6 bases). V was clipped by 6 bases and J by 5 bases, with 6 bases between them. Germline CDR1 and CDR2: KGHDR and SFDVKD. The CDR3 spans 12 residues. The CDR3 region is CATSRGTGELFF. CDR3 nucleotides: TGTGCCACCAGTAGGGGGACCGGGGAGCTGTTTTTT.

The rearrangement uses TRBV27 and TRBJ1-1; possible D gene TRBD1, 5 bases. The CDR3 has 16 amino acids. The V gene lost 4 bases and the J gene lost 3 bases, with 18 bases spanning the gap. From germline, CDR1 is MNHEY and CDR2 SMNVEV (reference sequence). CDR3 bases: TGTGCCAGCAGTTCTGGAGGGGTCAGGGCGGACACTGAAGCTTTCTTT. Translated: CASSSGGVRADTEAFF.

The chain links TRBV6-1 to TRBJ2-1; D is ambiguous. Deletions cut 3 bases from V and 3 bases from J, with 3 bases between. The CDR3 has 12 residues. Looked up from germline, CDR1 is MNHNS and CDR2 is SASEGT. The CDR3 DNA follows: TGTGCCAGCAGTGAGAACTACAATGAGCAGTTCTTC. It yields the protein CASSENYNEQFF.

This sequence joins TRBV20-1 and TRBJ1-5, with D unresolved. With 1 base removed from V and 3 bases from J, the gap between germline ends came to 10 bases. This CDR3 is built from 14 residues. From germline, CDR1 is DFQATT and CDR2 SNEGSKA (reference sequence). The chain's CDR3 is CSARVHGPNQPQHF. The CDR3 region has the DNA TGCAGTGCTAGAGTCCATGGTCCCAATCAGCCCCAGCATTTT.

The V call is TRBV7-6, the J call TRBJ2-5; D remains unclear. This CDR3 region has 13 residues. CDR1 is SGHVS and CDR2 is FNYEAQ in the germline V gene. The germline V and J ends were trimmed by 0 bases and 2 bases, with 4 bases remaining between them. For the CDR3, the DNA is TGTGCCAGCAGCTTAGCGCGGCAAGAGACCCAGTACTTC. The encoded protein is CASSLARQETQYF. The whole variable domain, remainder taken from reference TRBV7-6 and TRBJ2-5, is GAGVSQSPRYKVTKRGQDVALRCDPISGHVSLYWYRQALGQGPEFLTYFNYEAQQDKSGLPNDRFSAERPEGSISTLTIQRTEQRDSAMYRCASSLARQETQYFGPGTRLLVL.

The CDR3 here is CASRVTMAGSPLHF. CDR3 sequence (DNA): TGTGCCAGCAGGGTGACAATGGCAGGTTCACCCCTCCACTTT. The chain has TRBV27 and TRBJ1-6; no clear D. With 6 bases removed from V and 9 bases from J, the gap between germline ends came to 15 bases. This CDR3 has 14 residues. CDR1 and CDR2 (germline): MNHEY, SMNVEV (reference sequence).